Listed below are T cell receptor beta chains from one sample, sequenced in a study of PD-1 blockade in mismatch repair-deficient tumors. Profiled with immunoSEQ multiplex PCR; TCRdb holds only in-frame clones, not every one. The table includes around 120,000 clones, about nine tenths detected once. The sample was peripheral blood, taken almost 74 weeks after starting pembrolizumab. The source is an adult with mismatch repair-deficient cancer. The CDR3 runs from the conserved cysteine through the conserved F or W. Each record gives: clone size, V gene, J gene, D gene, CDR3 protein, CDR3 DNA. A D gene is named only where the DNA matches it firmly. Not all rows give a size; the values are once, few, many and, for expanded clones, a class.

clone_size: -
v_call: TRBV4-3
j_call: TRBJ1-5
d_call: -
cdr3_aa: CASSLGVYSNQPQHF
cdr3_nt: TGCGCCAGCAGCCTAGGAGTGTATAGCAATCAGCCCCAGCATTTT

clone_size: -
v_call: TRBV4-3
j_call: TRBJ2-5
d_call: TRBD2
cdr3_aa: CASSQDPPGGSRETQYF
cdr3_nt: TGCGCCAGCAGCCAAGATCCTCCGGGAGGGAGCAGGGAGACCCAGTACTTC

clone_size: -
v_call: TRBV14
j_call: TRBJ1-1
d_call: -
cdr3_aa: CASSQAITGSAFF
cdr3_nt: TGTGCCAGCAGCCAAGCGATTACAGGGTCGGCTTTCTTT

clone_size: -
v_call: TRBV25-1
j_call: TRBJ1-2
d_call: -
cdr3_aa: CASSENRGGLYGYTF
cdr3_nt: TGTGCCAGCAGTGAAAATAGGGGAGGTCTCTATGGCTACACCTTC

clone_size: -
v_call: TRBV5-1
j_call: TRBJ2-1
d_call: -
cdr3_aa: CASRLGGNEQFF
cdr3_nt: TGCGCCAGCCGTCTGGGGGGCAATGAGCAGTTCTTC

clone_size: -
v_call: TRBV7-9
j_call: TRBJ2-1
d_call: -
cdr3_aa: CASSSGDNEQFF
cdr3_nt: TGTGCCAGCAGCTCGGGTGACAATGAGCAGTTCTTC

clone_size: -
v_call: TRBV13
j_call: TRBJ2-2
d_call: TRBD1
cdr3_aa: CASLDRLNTGELFF
cdr3_nt: TGTGCCAGCTTGGACAGGCTGAACACCGGGGAGCTGTTTTTT

clone_size: -
v_call: TRBV7-8
j_call: TRBJ2-7
d_call: -
cdr3_aa: CASSLGSGEAYEQYF
cdr3_nt: TGTGCCAGCAGCTTAGGGAGCGGTGAAGCCTACGAGCAGTACTTC

clone_size: -
v_call: TRBV11-2
j_call: TRBJ2-7
d_call: -
cdr3_aa: CASSLANSGAEQYF
cdr3_nt: TGTGCCAGCAGCTTAGCAAACTCAGGGGCCGAGCAGTACTTC

clone_size: -
v_call: TRBV5-1
j_call: TRBJ2-1
d_call: -
cdr3_aa: CASSLAYEVAVSYNEQFF
cdr3_nt: TGCGCCAGCAGCTTGGCCTACGAGGTAGCGGTCTCCTACAATGAGCAGTTCTTC

clone_size: -
v_call: TRBV28
j_call: TRBJ2-7
d_call: TRBD1
cdr3_aa: CASSPPPDRVDEQYF
cdr3_nt: TGTGCCAGCAGTCCACCGCCGGACAGGGTTGACGAGCAGTACTTC

clone_size: -
v_call: TRBV6-6
j_call: TRBJ2-1
d_call: TRBD2
cdr3_aa: CASSYSGTNNEQFF
cdr3_nt: TGTGCCAGCAGTTACAGCGGGACGAACAATGAGCAGTTCTTC

clone_size: -
v_call: TRBV2
j_call: TRBJ2-7
d_call: -
cdr3_aa: CASRGDLSYEQYF
cdr3_nt: TGTGCCAGCAGGGGGGACCTCTCCTACGAGCAGTACTTC

clone_size: -
v_call: TRBV4-2
j_call: TRBJ2-7
d_call: -
cdr3_aa: CASSQYQGGSYEQYF
cdr3_nt: TGTGCCAGCAGCCAGTACCAGGGTGGTTCGTACGAGCAGTACTTC

clone_size: -
v_call: TRBV5-1
j_call: TRBJ2-7
d_call: -
cdr3_aa: CASSLDGTPLYEQYF
cdr3_nt: TGCGCCAGCAGCTTGGATGGGACCCCTCTCTACGAGCAGTACTTC

clone_size: -
v_call: TRBV12-5
j_call: TRBJ1-1
d_call: -
cdr3_aa: CASRNEGLGNTEAFF
cdr3_nt: TGTGCTAGCCGAAACGAGGGATTGGGGAACACTGAAGCTTTCTTT

clone_size: -
v_call: TRBV11-2
j_call: TRBJ2-7
d_call: -
cdr3_aa: CASSLEAYEQYF
cdr3_nt: TGTGCCAGCAGCTTAGAAGCGTACGAGCAGTACTTC

clone_size: -
v_call: TRBV7-9
j_call: TRBJ2-7
d_call: -
cdr3_aa: CASSLLAPYEQYF
cdr3_nt: TGTGCCAGCAGCTTACTAGCTCCCTACGAGCAGTACTTC

clone_size: -
v_call: TRBV7-9
j_call: TRBJ2-1
d_call: TRBD2
cdr3_aa: CASSHPTSGNINEQFF
cdr3_nt: TGTGCCAGCAGCCACCCTACTAGCGGGAACATCAATGAGCAGTTCTTC

clone_size: -
v_call: TRBV19
j_call: TRBJ2-2
d_call: TRBD2
cdr3_aa: CASSALLAGVGTGELFF
cdr3_nt: TGTGCCAGTAGTGCCTTACTAGCGGGAGTAGGAACCGGGGAGCTGTTTTTT

clone_size: -
v_call: TRBV6-4
j_call: TRBJ2-1
d_call: TRBD2
cdr3_aa: CASSDSSGTNVEANEQFF
cdr3_nt: TGTGCCAGCAGTGACTCGTCTGGGACTAATGTGGAGGCCAATGAGCAGTTCTTC

clone_size: -
v_call: TRBV5-4
j_call: TRBJ2-7
d_call: -
cdr3_aa: CASSSGLNPGREQYF
cdr3_nt: TGTGCCAGCAGCAGCGGGCTTAATCCAGGCCGCGAGCAGTACTTC

clone_size: -
v_call: TRBV7-9
j_call: TRBJ1-4
d_call: TRBD1
cdr3_aa: CASSSLQGATNEKLFF
cdr3_nt: TGTGCCAGCAGCTCCCTACAGGGGGCAACTAATGAAAAACTGTTTTTT

clone_size: -
v_call: TRBV19
j_call: TRBJ2-7
d_call: TRBD1
cdr3_aa: CASRPPTGGKQYF
cdr3_nt: TGTGCCAGTAGACCACCAACAGGGGGCAAGCAGTACTTC

clone_size: -
v_call: TRBV4-1
j_call: TRBJ2-7
d_call: TRBD2
cdr3_aa: CASSQTLILAGFSYEQYF
cdr3_nt: TGCGCCAGCAGCCAAACCTTAATTCTAGCGGGGTTCTCCTACGAGCAGTACTTC

clone_size: -
v_call: TRBV28
j_call: TRBJ2-2
d_call: -
cdr3_aa: CASSLSGNTGELFF
cdr3_nt: TGTGCCAGCAGTTTATCAGGGAACACCGGGGAGCTGTTTTTT

clone_size: -
v_call: TRBV27
j_call: TRBJ2-3
d_call: TRBD2
cdr3_aa: CASSLWGGGTDTQYF
cdr3_nt: TGTGCCAGCAGCTTGTGGGGGGGAGGGACAGATACGCAGTATTTT

clone_size: -
v_call: TRBV14
j_call: TRBJ2-7
d_call: TRBD2
cdr3_aa: CASSPLAGSPYEQYF
cdr3_nt: TGTGCCAGCAGCCCATTAGCGGGAAGCCCCTACGAGCAGTACTTC

clone_size: -
v_call: TRBV7-6
j_call: TRBJ2-3
d_call: -
cdr3_aa: CASRSSGTVLDTQYF
cdr3_nt: TGTGCCAGCAGGTCCAGCGGGACAGTGCTAGATACGCAGTATTTT

clone_size: -
v_call: TRBV29-1
j_call: TRBJ2-7
d_call: TRBD1
cdr3_aa: CSAGTGKSYEQYF
cdr3_nt: TGCAGCGCCGGGACAGGGAAGTCCTACGAGCAGTACTTC

clone_size: once
v_call: TRBV4-2
j_call: TRBJ1-2
d_call: -
cdr3_aa: CASSPKGGGGYTF
cdr3_nt: TGTGCCAGCAGCCCGAAGGGCGGAGGGGGCTACACCTTC

clone_size: -
v_call: TRBV4-2
j_call: TRBJ2-2
d_call: TRBD2
cdr3_aa: CASSQEVAGGVGELFF
cdr3_nt: TGTGCCAGCAGCCAAGAGGTAGCGGGAGGGGTCGGGGAGCTGTTTTTT

clone_size: -
v_call: TRBV28
j_call: TRBJ2-3
d_call: -
cdr3_aa: CASSFGGRVGTDTQYF
cdr3_nt: TGTGCCAGCAGTTTCGGTGGCAGGGTGGGTACAGATACGCAGTATTTT

clone_size: -
v_call: TRBV7-8
j_call: TRBJ2-2
d_call: -
cdr3_aa: CASSLQVGVELFF
cdr3_nt: TGTGCCAGCAGCTTACAGGTGGGGGTGGAGCTGTTTTTT

clone_size: -
v_call: TRBV27
j_call: TRBJ2-1
d_call: TRBD1
cdr3_aa: CASSLRVGTGDNEQFF
cdr3_nt: TGTGCCAGCAGTTTACGGGTGGGGACAGGGGACAATGAGCAGTTCTTC

clone_size: -
v_call: TRBV19
j_call: TRBJ2-1
d_call: -
cdr3_aa: CATWGYSDNEQFF
cdr3_nt: TGTGCCACCTGGGGCTATTCGGATAATGAGCAGTTCTTC

clone_size: once
v_call: TRBV7-9
j_call: TRBJ2-1
d_call: TRBD1
cdr3_aa: CASSLVGDRRYNEQFF
cdr3_nt: TGTGCCAGCAGCTTAGTGGGGGACAGGCGCTACAATGAGCAGTTCTTC

clone_size: -
v_call: TRBV29-1
j_call: TRBJ2-5
d_call: TRBD2
cdr3_aa: CSVEGGTSGLLGTQYF
cdr3_nt: TGCAGCGTTGAAGGGGGGACTAGCGGACTCCTAGGGACCCAGTACTTC

clone_size: -
v_call: TRBV28
j_call: TRBJ2-7
d_call: TRBD1
cdr3_aa: CASSWTGNSYEQYF
cdr3_nt: TGTGCCAGCAGTTGGACAGGAAACTCCTACGAGCAGTACTTC

clone_size: -
v_call: TRBV7-9
j_call: TRBJ2-3
d_call: -
cdr3_aa: CASSSSMGTDTQYF
cdr3_nt: TGTGCCAGCAGCTCTAGTATGGGAACAGATACGCAGTATTTT

clone_size: -
v_call: TRBV9
j_call: TRBJ2-5
d_call: -
cdr3_aa: CASSYRGDQETQYF
cdr3_nt: TGTGCCAGCAGCTATAGGGGGGACCAAGAGACCCAGTACTTC

clone_size: once
v_call: TRBV27
j_call: TRBJ2-3
d_call: -
cdr3_aa: CASSLASTDTQYF
cdr3_nt: TGTGCCAGCAGTCTAGCGAGCACAGATACGCAGTATTTT

clone_size: -
v_call: TRBV19
j_call: TRBJ2-3
d_call: TRBD2
cdr3_aa: CASTAGVADTQYF
cdr3_nt: TGTGCCAGTACAGCGGGAGTTGCAGATACGCAGTATTTT

clone_size: -
v_call: TRBV28
j_call: TRBJ1-2
d_call: TRBD1
cdr3_aa: CASSKTGGEHGYTF
cdr3_nt: TGTGCCAGCAGTAAGACAGGGGGTGAGCATGGCTACACCTTC

clone_size: -
v_call: TRBV11-2
j_call: TRBJ2-7
d_call: -
cdr3_aa: CASSWGEYYEQYF
cdr3_nt: TGTGCCAGCAGTTGGGGGGAGTATTACGAGCAGTACTTC

clone_size: -
v_call: TRBV4-3
j_call: TRBJ2-2
d_call: TRBD2
cdr3_aa: CASSKGLELGELFF
cdr3_nt: TGCGCCAGCAGCAAAGGACTAGAGCTGGGGGAGCTGTTTTTT

clone_size: -
v_call: TRBV7-3
j_call: TRBJ2-1
d_call: -
cdr3_aa: CASSLGVGRGPYNEQFF
cdr3_nt: TGTGCCAGCAGCTTAGGGGTGGGGCGGGGTCCCTACAATGAGCAGTTCTTC

clone_size: -
v_call: TRBV30
j_call: TRBJ1-2
d_call: -
cdr3_aa: CACPPRGLGGYTF
cdr3_nt: TGTGCCTGCCCCCCTCGGGGGCTTGGCGGCTACACCTTC

clone_size: -
v_call: TRBV27
j_call: TRBJ2-1
d_call: TRBD2
cdr3_aa: CASKGLAGVRNEQFF
cdr3_nt: TGTGCCAGCAAGGGCCTAGCGGGAGTAAGAAATGAGCAGTTCTTC

clone_size: -
v_call: TRBV30
j_call: TRBJ2-3
d_call: TRBD2
cdr3_aa: CAWSVGLAGADTQYF
cdr3_nt: TGTGCCTGGAGTGTAGGGCTAGCGGGAGCAGATACGCAGTATTTT

clone_size: -
v_call: TRBV2
j_call: TRBJ1-2
d_call: -
cdr3_aa: CASNGGDYGYTF
cdr3_nt: TGTGCCAGCAACGGGGGTGACTATGGCTACACCTTC

clone_size: -
v_call: TRBV6-6
j_call: TRBJ2-5
d_call: -
cdr3_aa: CASSYPNQETQYF
cdr3_nt: TGTGCCAGCAGTTATCCCAACCAAGAGACCCAGTACTTC

clone_size: -
v_call: TRBV29-1
j_call: TRBJ2-7
d_call: TRBD1
cdr3_aa: CSVEDLTGATYEQYF
cdr3_nt: TGCAGCGTTGAAGATCTTACAGGGGCCACCTACGAGCAGTACTTC

clone_size: -
v_call: TRBV5-3
j_call: TRBJ2-4
d_call: -
cdr3_aa: CARNRRINLWVLAKNIQYF
cdr3_nt: TGTGCCAGAAACCGTCGGATTAACCTATGGGTGCTAGCCAAAAACATTCAGTACTTC

clone_size: -
v_call: TRBV11-3
j_call: TRBJ2-7
d_call: -
cdr3_aa: CASSLAVLTQAREQYF
cdr3_nt: TGTGCCAGCAGCTTAGCTGTTTTGACCCAGGCGCGCGAGCAGTACTTC